Each of the 7 T cell receptor beta chains below was sequenced from the same sample in a study of cytomegalovirus exposure and HLA in healthy donors (dated by TCRdb to 2016 to 2017). Receptor amplification or capture employed the immunoSEQ multiplex PCR assay. TCRdb obtained this table from immuneACCESS and retained in-frame rearrangements with V and J assigned. These tables miss some clones; where compared with another copy, unresolved V genes account for less than half of the shortfall, and the remainder is unexplained. Here the sample has 170,000 or so clones; roughly 85% occur a single time. The ten largest clones capture approximately 15% of the sample. The sequencing sample was made of PBMCs. The receptor set was obtained from a man between 18 and 29 years old in good health and CMV-seropositive.

The chain links TRBV6-5 to TRBJ1-3; possibly TRBD1 for D (5 bases). The CDR3 runs to 14 residues. CDR1 and CDR2 (germline): MNHEY, SVGAGI. Trimming shortened V by 6 bases and J by 4 bases, and 13 bases separated the two germline ends. This chain's CDR3 is CASSRMTAGNTIYF. In DNA form, the CDR3 reads TGTGCCAGCAGCCGAATGACAGCCGGAAACACCATATATTTT.

V and J are TRBV10-3 and TRBJ2-5, with 7 bases aligning to TRBD1. This CDR3 region has 12 residues. V gave up 10 bases and J gave up 2 bases; unmatched junction bases: 4. Germline CDR1 reads ENHRY; CDR2 reads SYGVKD. The CDR3 loop reads CATRDSQETQYF. The CDR3 region has the DNA TGTGCCACCCGGGACAGTCAAGAGACCCAGTACTTC.

The CDR3 loop reads CASNWRLNAYTQYF. DNA of the CDR3: TGTGCCAGCAACTGGCGGCTGAACGCCTATACGCAGTATTTT. The chain links TRBV2 to TRBJ2-3; no clear D gene. V was shortened by 7 bases and J by 7 bases, with 18 bases between the two germline ends. Germline lookup yields CDR1 SNHLY and CDR2 FYNNEI. This CDR3 region has 14 residues. Using reference TRBV2 and TRBJ2-3 for the parts outside the CDR3, the full variable domain is EPEVTQTPSHQVTQMGQEVILRCVPISNHLYFYWYRQILGQKVEFLVSFYNNEISEKSEIFDDQFSVERPDGSNFTLKIRSTKLEDSAMYFCASNWRLNAYTQYFGPGTRLTVL.

This clone appeared once. V and J are TRBV19 and TRBJ2-3; perhaps TRBD2 as D (5 bases). The CDR3 spans 13 residues. Germline V lookup: CDR1 LNHDA, CDR2 SQIVND (reference sequence). V lost 5 bases and J 6 bases, leaving 12 bases between the germline ends. CDR3 protein: CASSLTSGDTQYF. The CDR3 DNA sequence: TGTGCCAGTAGTCTCACTAGTGGGGATACGCAGTATTTT.

The chain uses TRBV27 and TRBJ1-5; D gene ambiguous. Germline CDR1 is MNHEY and CDR2 is SMNVEV (reference sequence). The CDR3 totals 11 residues. Trimming shortened V by 10 bases and J by 5 bases, and 9 bases separated the two germline ends. CDR3 region: CAKRVDQPQHF. For the CDR3, the DNA is TGTGCCAAGAGGGTGGATCAGCCCCAGCATTTT.

The chain links TRBV28 to TRBJ2-5; D perhaps matches TRBD1 (6 bases). CDR3 length: 16 residues. Germline-derived CDR1 and CDR2 are MDHEN and SYDVKM. The V end lost 4 bases, the J end lost 4 bases, and 19 bases lay between the germline ends. The CDR3, as DNA: TGTGCCAGCAGTTCGGTAAACAGGGCTGTAGGAGAGACCCAGTACTTC. It translates to CASSSVNRAVGETQYF.

The rearrangement uses TRBV28 and TRBJ2-1; D is possibly TRBD2 (6 bases). Deletions cut 6 bases from V and 3 bases from J, with 12 bases between. The length of the CDR3 is 14 residues. Germline lookup yields CDR1 MDHEN and CDR2 SYDVKM. DNA for the CDR3: TGTGCCAGCAGGACCAGCGGGCGCTACAATGAGCAGTTCTTC. It yields the protein CASRTSGRYNEQFF.